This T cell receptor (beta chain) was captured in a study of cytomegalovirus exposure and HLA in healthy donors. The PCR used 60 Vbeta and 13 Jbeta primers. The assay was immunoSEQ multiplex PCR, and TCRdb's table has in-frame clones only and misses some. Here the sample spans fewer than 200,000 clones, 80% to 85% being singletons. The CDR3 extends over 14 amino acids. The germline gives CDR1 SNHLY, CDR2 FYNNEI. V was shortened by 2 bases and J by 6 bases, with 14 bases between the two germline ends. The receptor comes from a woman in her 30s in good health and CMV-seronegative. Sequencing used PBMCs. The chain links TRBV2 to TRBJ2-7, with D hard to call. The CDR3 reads CASSETGYTLEQYF. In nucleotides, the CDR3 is TGTGCCAGCAGTGAAACCGGGTATACGCTCGAGCAGTACTTC.